This record looks at one T cell receptor beta chain sequence and its context. Its antigen is still unknown. Data came from immunoSEQ multiplex PCR; TCRdb stores just in-frame clones and leaves some out. Of 100,000 to 150,000 clones listed, around 87% were seen once; the top ten hold around 9.3%. This sample is part of a study of T cell responses to AZD1222 COVID-19 vaccine. Study outcomes and limitations: Without day 14 samples, only post-peak T cell repertoires were studied. The study found Spike-specific TCR breadth and depth rose after two AZD1222 doses. Spike-wide coverage was observed for vaccine-associated CD4 TCRs, with dominant responses at 160-218 and 743-854.

The input for sequencing was peripheral blood, taken on day 0 of AZD1222 vaccination. The receptor comes from an adult in good health.

The CDR3 nucleotides read TGTGCCAGCACCAAGGGGGAGGGGTATGGCTACACCTTC. Translation gives CASTKGEGYGYTF. The chain employs TRBV11-2 and TRBJ1-2; possible D gene TRBD1, 6 bases. V dropped 7 bases and J dropped 5 bases, with 14 bases sitting between them. Germline CDR1 SGHAT, CDR2 FQNNGV. The length of the CDR3 is 13 residues.